The sequence of this T cell receptor (beta chain) was determined in a study of post-analysis software for immune sequencing data (dated by TCRdb to about 2015). Notes on the research overall: Recorded disease courses included relapsing-remitting, secondary progressive and progressive-relapsing multiple sclerosis, with some patients lacking subtype annotation. Patient repertoires were compared against 10 to 12 previously published healthy control repertoires from donors aged about 6 to 26 years. A subset of samples was prepared in parallel using single-end sample barcoding, then pooled and co-amplified after Illumina adapter ligation.

To demonstrate the VDJtools post-analysis software, the study profiled TCR beta repertoires from the peripheral blood of about 13 young patients with multiple sclerosis. The multiple sclerosis patients were children and adolescents ranging in age from 6 to 15 years. Concerning this clonotype itself: No antigen is known for it. Base qualities are not provided; no much larger clone lies one nucleotide away.

Compared with germline, V lacks 5 bases and J lacks 4 bases; bases without a gene match: 8. The CDR3 spans 16 residues, from the cysteine through the phenylalanine. Just CDR3 DNA is preserved here, 48 bases in frame from base 1. The germline V gene sets CDR1 to MDHEN and CDR2 to SYDVKM. The library relied on PCR. Sequencing used an Illumina HiSeq 2500. Unique molecular identifiers were incorporated into TCR beta cDNA libraries to reduce PCR and sequencing biases. Some 500,000 cDNA molecules were obtained for every 1 to 10 million input T cells, so each molecule roughly corresponded to one T cell. The patient libraries were prepared and sequenced with the same protocol used for the earlier healthy control dataset. Within a given batch, samples were prepared together, multiplexed and sequenced on the same HiSeq lane. Processing in the source paper ran as follows. Raw barcoded reads were processed with MIGEC, and single-read molecular identifier groups were discarded before consensus assembly and CDR3 extraction. Clonotype tables were post-analysed with VDJtools, normalizing diversity by down-sampling all datasets to the smallest sample size. To correct batch-related cross-sample contamination, repertoire overlap clustering matched CDR3 amino acid sequences but not nucleotide sequences. The raw public reads went through TCRdb reprocessing: fastp at Q25, MiXCR clone calling, in-frame beta chains kept. Under each unique CDR3 protein, matching rows form one entry showing the most common genes and DNA. The authors' filters were not applied to this entry. This sample has approximately 660,000 distinct CDR3 sequences in its table, and 55% to 60% of those were observed once. The top ten clonotypes cover roughly 10% of the sample.

Summary of the overall study and its limitations: The multiple sclerosis patient group was slightly younger than the control group. When samples were clustered directly using the F measure, samples prepared in the same batch co-clustered strongly, which prompted a batch-effect correction. Roughly 5 TRBV segments, including TRBV5-6, TRBV5-1 and TRBV20-1, were significantly more frequent in patients than controls. Significantly lower normalized Chao1 diversity was found in multiple sclerosis patients than in controls, suggesting substantial peripheral T-cell clonal expansion.

The origin of this receptor is a girl aged 2-10 years with multiple sclerosis. The chain is encoded by TRBV28 joined to TRBJ2-1; 10 bases in the middle match TRBD1. Sample: blood. The CDR3 protein is CASSPPTGGNYNEQFF. Here is the DNA: TGTGCCAGCAGTCCCCCGACAGGGGGCAATTACAATGAGCAGTTCTTC.